This T cell receptor beta chain was identified in a study of T cell changes during pregnancy in multiple sclerosis. Clones were read by immunoSEQ multiplex PCR, and TCRdb kept only the in-frame ones, dropping some. The data show over 25,000 clones, roughly nine tenths seen once. V was pared by 0 bases and J by 2 bases, with 10 bases between. The CDR3 sequence is 15 residues long. The germline gives CDR1 SGDLS, CDR2 YYNGEE. Sequences were derived from CD4+ T cells from peripheral blood mononuclear cells, sampled in the second trimester of pregnancy. This chain links TRBV9 with TRBJ2-3; D gene unclear. The clonotype comes from a female donor in good health, enrolled as a control in a pregnancy study. Written as DNA, the CDR3 is TGTGCCAGCAGCGTAGCTACAGAATTCACAGATACGCAGTATTTT. Amino acid sequence: CASSVATEFTDTQYF.